The present T cell receptor beta chain was sequenced within a study of T cell responses to AZD1222 COVID-19 vaccine (dated by TCRdb to the early 2020s). General notes on the study: TCR sequencing covered fewer than 250 trial participants: 207 given two doses of AZD1222 and 26 given two doses of MenACWY control vaccine. Enrollment into the trials was organized by age into subgroups of 18-55, 56-69 and 70-plus years, and those subgroups contained about 150, 27 and 61 TCR-sequenced participants, respectively.

Trimming removed 3 bases from V and 6 bases from J, leaving 14 bases between the germline ends. Inclusive of the bounding cysteine and phenylalanine, the CDR3 is 14 residues long. CDR3 DNA only is kept here, 42 bases in frame from base 1. Based on the germline V gene (reference sequence), the CDR1 and CDR2 sequences are LNHDA and SQIVND. The study at large found these results: After two AZD1222 doses, spike-specific TCR breadth and depth were significantly higher than at day 0 and than in MenACWY recipients. Reportedly, almost half of the unique spike-specific TCRs recognized epitopes lying outside the regions that are mutated in the B.1.351 and B.1.1.7 variants. Participants were mostly white British and included more females than males, and it was suggested by the authors that clonal diversity may have been underestimated. The 56-69-year group was small, and its depth increase did not reach significance, likely because of low power. Because no day 14 peak-response samples were available, repertoires were characterized only after the peak T cell response. Vaccine-associated CD4 TCRs spanned the whole spike protein, with dominant responses in regions 160-218 and 743-854. Conclusions about previously exposed vaccinees are limited, since just six or seven AZD1222 recipients were seropositive for SARS-CoV-2 at baseline.

The CDR3 regions of human TCRbeta chains were subjected to immunosequencing. Turning to the authors' computational methods: TCRs in the repertoires were matched against a reference library of SARS-CoV-2-specific TCRs that had been generated with the MIRA antigen-specificity platform. Breadth was defined as the fraction of unique TCRs that were SARS-CoV-2-associated, and depth was defined as the fraction of total T cells that were SARS-CoV-2-associated. Using the MIRA data, each spike-specific TCR was assigned both to the spike region to which the TCR was reactive and to a CD4 or CD8 class. Log10-transformed breadth and depth values were compared by one-way ANOVA with Sidak's multiple comparisons tests. In TCRdb, the immuneACCESS table is reduced to in-frame sequences with V and J assigned. These tables do not hold every clone; where another copy was compared, an unresolved V gene accounts for under half, and the others remain unexplained. The V and J calls and clone size are taken from that table; D and trimming were inferred from the DNA. The sample yields roughly 90,000 clones; roughly 87% were counted once. The ten most abundant clones make up about 5.4% of the sample.

The time point label for this specimen denotes: about 28 days (+/-7) after the second vaccine dose. AZD1222 recipients given second doses at about 4 weeks or at about 12 weeks were pooled, since spike-specific TCR depth and breadth were not found to differ between the two schedules. The vaccinee samples were drawn from two UK trials, COV001 and COV002, one of which was a single-blind randomized controlled phase 2/3 trial testing AZD1222 (ChAdOx1 nCoV-19) in healthy adults. For TCRbeta chain sequencing, PBMC samples from trial participants were taken at day 0 and at day 28 after the second dose. Turning to this clone: Its antigen target is currently unknown. No much larger clone exists at a distance of one base, and base qualities are not known.

The sequence joins TRBV19 to TRBJ1-1, with no confident D gene call. The origin of this receptor is an adult who received the AZD1222 COVID-19 vaccine. Specimen: peripheral blood, collected 28 days after the second AZD1222 dose. The sequence in DNA is TGTGCCAGTAGTATCGGAGGGTTCAGTGCTGAAGCTTTCTTT. The encoded protein is CASSIGGFSAEAFF. With all but the CDR3 taken from the reference TRBV19 and TRBJ1-1 genes, the full variable domain is: DGGITQSPKYLFRKEGQNVTLSCEQNLNHDAMYWYRQDPGQGLRLIYYSQIVNDFQKGDIAEGYSVSREKKESFPLTVTSAQKNPTAFYLCASSIGGFSAEAFFGQGTRLTVV.